Presented here are 20 T cell receptor beta chains from one specimen sequenced in a study of human T cells and chemical hapten exposure. Described time point: patch test 2, 6 weeks after DPC sensitization. Documented treatment: therapeutic diphenylcyclopropenone sensitization with weekly scalp DPC. One entry per CDR3 protein results from TCRdb running MiXCR on the RACE reads. The sample carries around 360,000 distinct CDR3 sequences, about 6% recorded once. Sequenced material: whole blood, taken in connection with sensitization to the hapten diphenylcyclopropenone (DPC). These TCRs come from a woman under 30 with alopecia areata. Some clones in this sample may be carry-over from other donors' samples.

This clonotype was seen a handful of times. This chain joins TRBV3-1 and TRBJ1-1; D not certain. Trimming took 0 bases from V and 4 from J, leaving 3 bases between them. The CDR3 consists of 12 residues. Germline CDR1 and CDR2: LGHDT and YNNKEL (reference sequence). DNA of the CDR3: TGTGCCAGCAGCCAAGATCTCACTGAAGCTTTCTTT. Amino acid sequence: CASSQDLTEAFF.

This clonotype was observed at least ten times. V usage is TRBV20-1 and J usage is TRBJ2-1; D not certain. The germline gives CDR1 DFQATT, CDR2 SNEGSKA (reference sequence). Trimming removed 0 bases at V and 0 bases at J, with 6 bases between. This CDR3 has 14 residues. CDR3 in amino acids: CSARDSISYNEQFF. CDR3 DNA sequence: TGCAGTGCTAGAGACTCCATCTCCTACAATGAGCAGTTCTTC.

The chain combines TRBV12-3 or TRBV12-4 with TRBJ2-1, with D unresolved. The germline V and J ends were trimmed by 2 bases and 9 bases, with 8 bases remaining between them. CDR3 length: 12 amino acids. CDR3 DNA: TGTGCCAGCAGTTTACCAGGCGGTGAGCAGTTCTTC. Protein sequence: CASSLPGGEQFF.

This clonotype was seen many times. The chain has TRBV7-2 and TRBJ1-6, with 8 bases aligning to TRBD1. The CDR3 spans 15 residues. The germline gives CDR1 SGHTA, CDR2 FQGNSA. V lost 2 bases and J lost 8; bases outside the gene matches: 5. The CDR3 DNA follows: TGTGCCAGCAGCTTATCGGACAGGGTTGATTCACCCCTCCACTTT. Amino acids: CASSLSDRVDSPLHF.

In this sample, this clonotype turned up many times. V usage is TRBV6-2 or TRBV6-3 and J usage is TRBJ1-5, with D unclear. Germline V gene data show CDR1 as MNHEY and CDR2 as SVGEGT. V was shortened by 7 bases and J by 5 bases, with 12 bases between the two germline ends. This CDR3 contains 13 residues. The CDR3 region has the DNA TGTGCCAGCACCCTCGTCTCCCATCAGCCCCAGCATTTT. Protein sequence: CASTLVSHQPQHF.

This clonotype was seen repeatedly, ten times or more. This chain links TRBV29-1 with TRBJ1-1; no reliable D call. Germline CDR1 SQVTM, CDR2 ANQGSEA. The CDR3 totals 12 residues. V shed 3 bases and J shed 11 bases, with 16 bases lying between them. The CDR3 is CSVEIGRISAFF. The CDR3, as DNA: TGCAGCGTTGAGATCGGCAGGATTTCGGCTTTCTTT.

This clonotype has at least ten counts. The chain is built from TRBV4-2 and TRBJ1-1, with D uncertain. Germline V CDR1 and CDR2: LGHNA, YNFKEQ. This CDR3 spans 15 amino acids. V was pared by 0 bases and J by 5 bases, with 13 bases between. CDR3 protein: CASSQEGRKGTEAFF. In DNA form, the CDR3 reads TGTGCCAGCAGCCAAGAGGGCAGGAAAGGGACTGAAGCTTTCTTT.

The V and J genes are TRBV7-9 and TRBJ2-3; 9 nucleotides agree with TRBD1. Germline trimming cut 4 bases from V and 2 bases from J; bases unmatched to any gene: 10. Germline loops: CDR1 SEHNR, CDR2 FQNEAQ (reference sequence). The CDR3 is made up of 17 amino acids. CDR3 sequence (DNA): TGTGCCAGCAGCTCGGGGGCCGGGACAGGGACCACAGATACGCAGTATTTT. Translated: CASSSGAGTGTTDTQYF.

This clonotype was observed a few times. This chain joins TRBV2 and TRBJ1-4, with D possibly TRBD1 on 5 matching bases. The V end lost 4 bases, the J end lost 8 bases, and 20 bases lay between the germline ends. Germline lookup yields CDR1 SNHLY and CDR2 FYNNEI. The CDR3 extends over 16 amino acids. DNA of the CDR3: TGTGCCAGCAGTGTCCGGGACCGTCTCCTTAGGGAAAAACTGTTTTTT. Translating gives CASSVRDRLLREKLFF.

In this sample, this clonotype turned up many times. The V gene is TRBV27, the J gene TRBJ1-1; D unclear. Trimming stripped 1 base from V and 0 bases from J, with 6 bases between. The CDR3 has 14 residues. Germline V lookup: CDR1 MNHEY, CDR2 SMNVEV (reference sequence). The CDR3 region is CASSLLQLNTEAFF. The CDR3 DNA sequence: TGTGCCAGCAGTTTATTGCAGCTGAACACTGAAGCTTTCTTT.

V gene TRBV7-3 combines with J gene TRBJ2-7; a possible D gene is TRBD1 (6 bases). Germline CDR1 is SGHTA and CDR2 is FQGTGA. The CDR3 covers 15 residues. With 5 bases removed from V and 2 bases from J, the gap between germline ends came to 16 bases. The CDR3 region is CASSPTDRHTYEQYF. For the CDR3, the DNA is TGTGCCAGCAGCCCCACCGACAGGCACACCTACGAGCAGTACTTC.

This clonotype was seen at least ten times. CDR3 region: CSGGAGNQPQHF. Written as DNA, the CDR3 is TGCAGTGGGGGGGCTGGGAATCAGCCCCAGCATTTT. The rearrangement uses TRBV20-1 and TRBJ1-5; D is perhaps TRBD1 (6 bases). Looked up from germline, CDR1 is DFQATT and CDR2 is SNEGSKA (reference sequence). Trimming removed 7 bases from V and 4 bases from J, with 11 bases in between. The CDR3 extends over 12 amino acids.

This chain uses TRBV4-1 with TRBJ2-1, with 12 positions matching TRBD2. The CDR3 runs 19 residues. Trimming took 5 bases from V and 7 from J; bases not matched to a gene: 18. Germline V gives CDR1 MGHRA, CDR2 YSYEKL. CDR3 protein: CASSSWTSGARLGRNEQFF. The CDR3 DNA sequence: TGCGCCAGCAGCTCGTGGACTAGCGGGGCGAGACTAGGGAGGAATGAGCAGTTCTTC.

This rearrangement joins TRBV20-1 to TRBJ1-6; weak D call: TRBD1 (5 bases). Trimming cost V 1 base and J 5 bases, with 12 bases left between them. This CDR3 has 15 amino acids. Germline lookup yields CDR1 DFQATT and CDR2 SNEGSKA (reference sequence). DNA of the CDR3: TGCAGTGCTAGAGGGGGGGGAGCGAATAATTCACCCCTCCACTTT. This sequence encodes CSARGGGANNSPLHF.

This clonotype was detected only a few times. The CDR3 sequence: CASSSRTSDTQYF. CDR3 coding DNA: TGTGCCAGCAGCTCCCGGACTAGCGATACGCAGTATTTT. This chain uses TRBV9 with TRBJ2-3; TRBD2 matches 8 bases. Trimming cost V 4 bases and J 6 bases; bases outside gene matches: 4. The CDR3 loop spans 13 amino acids. Germline V gives CDR1 SGDLS, CDR2 YYNGEE.

The chain joins TRBV10-3 to TRBJ2-1; the match to TRBD2 covers 9 bases. This CDR3 contains 14 residues. Germline V gene lookup returns CDR1 ENHRY and CDR2 SYGVKD. Trimming at V came to 6 bases and at J to 7 bases, leaving 7 bases not matched to a gene. CDR3 sequence: CAISERGVINEQFF. CDR3 DNA sequence: TGTGCCATCAGCGAGCGGGGGGTAATTAATGAGCAGTTCTTC.

This clonotype was seen at least ten times. V and J are TRBV29-1 and TRBJ2-3; D might be TRBD1 (5 bases). CDR3 size: 14 residues. The V gene's germline CDR1 is SQVTM and CDR2 ANQGSEA. Trimming shortened V by 5 bases and J by 1 base, and 13 bases separated the two germline ends. CDR3 DNA: TGCAGCGTTTGCGAGACAGAGGGCACAGATACGCAGTATTTT. Encoded protein: CSVCETEGTDTQYF.

This clonotype was observed many times. The rearrangement uses TRBV7-6 and TRBJ2-3, with TRBD2 matching 9 bases. V trimming: 2 bases; J trimming: 6 bases; junction bases outside the gene matches: 9. The CDR3 loop spans 16 amino acids. In germline, CDR1 is SGHVS, CDR2 FNYEAQ. In nucleotides, the CDR3 is TGTGCCAGCAGCTTAATGGGAGGACTAGCGTCCGATACGCAGTATTTT. It specifies CASSLMGGLASDTQYF. Looking up the rest from reference TRBV7-6 and TRBJ2-3 gives the full variable domain: GAGVSQSPRYKVTKRGQDVALRCDPISGHVSLYWYRQALGQGPEFLTYFNYEAQQDKSGLPNDRFSAERPEGSISTLTIQRTEQRDSAMYRCASSLMGGLASDTQYFGPGTRLTVL.

The rearrangement joins TRBV20-1 to TRBJ2-7; 11 nucleotides line up with TRBD1. In germline, CDR1 is DFQATT, CDR2 SNEGSKA (reference sequence). J was trimmed by 3 bases and V by 3 bases; bases with no gene match: 7. This CDR3 contains 15 residues. CDR3 in DNA: TGCAGTGCTAGCCCCGAGGGGACAGGGGGCTACGAGCAGTACTTC. Translating it yields CSASPEGTGGYEQYF.

V gene TRBV25-1 combines with J gene TRBJ1-2; a possible D gene is TRBD1 (5 bases). There are 14 residues in the CDR3. Germline V gene sequence: CDR1 MGHDK, CDR2 SYGVNS. V lost 6 bases and J 7 bases, leaving 18 bases between the germline ends. This CDR3 reads CASSPTGVLGGYTF. The CDR3 DNA sequence: TGTGCCAGCAGCCCCACAGGAGTTTTGGGTGGCTACACCTTC.